This T cell receptor beta chain was captured by sequencing in a study of CD8 T cells in Susac syndrome. Study-wide points: Regarding the TCR sequencing and HLA analysis, the study admitted that a relatively small number of individuals were involved.

The multiple sclerosis controls consisted of treatment-naive patients with relapsing-remitting disease, either stable or active. It was negative isolation that provided the CD8+ and CD4+ T cells, whereas TEMRA cells were enriched by FACS. With regard to this clonotype: Its antigen is unknown.

Random hexamers were used to reverse transcribe an amount of about 0.45 to 1 ug RNA. Amplification of TCR beta CDR3 used immunoSEQ multiplex PCR across 54 Vbeta and 13 Jbeta. Each CDR3 protein gets one entry after TCRdb re-called the immunoSEQ multiplex PCR reads with MiXCR. Of approximately 270,000 distinct CDR3 sequences in the sample, about 94% were seen once. CDR1 MNHNS and CDR2 SASEGT come from the germline V gene. After removal of 4 bases from V and 2 bases from J, the junction contained 6 bases not matched to a gene. The CDR3 length is 16 residues. The chain combines TRBV6-1 with TRBJ2-5, with 11 bases fitting TRBD2. The clonotype was recovered from a human donor with multiple sclerosis. Sequencing was carried out using CD4+ T cells from PBMCs. The CDR3 DNA reads as TGTGCCAGCAGTGGTGGGACTAGCGGCACACAAGAGACCCAGTACTTC. Its translation is CASSGGTSGTQETQYF.